A selection of T cell receptor beta chains follows, all from one sample in a study of cytomegalovirus exposure and HLA in healthy donors. Sequenced by immunoSEQ multiplex PCR; TCRdb stores in-frame clones only, minus some. The repertoire includes approximately 88,000 clones, over 70% of them detected once, and under 7.5% sits in the top ten. Material: PBMCs. These receptors all come from a man in his forties or fifties in good health and CMV-seropositive. The CDR3 runs from the conserved cysteine through the conserved F or W. Fields, in order: D gene, V gene, J gene, clone size, CDR3 protein, CDR3 DNA. A D gene is named only where the DNA matches it firmly. Rows may omit the clone size; those that give it use once, few, many or a size class.

.	TRBV18	TRBJ1-4	.	CASSQGSGFLDEKLFF	TGTGCCAGCTCCCAGGGTTCCGGGTTTTTAGATGAAAAACTGTTTTTT
.	TRBV4-1	TRBJ1-5	few	CASSQDGGTYQPQHF	TGCGCCAGCAGCCAAGATGGGGGGACGTATCAGCCCCAGCATTTT
.	TRBV28	TRBJ1-1	.	CASSFGFSGNTEAFF	TGTGCCAGCAGTTTTGGTTTTAGCGGGAACACTGAAGCTTTCTTT
.	TRBV7-3	TRBJ1-1	.	CASSPAGRTEAFF	TGTGCCAGCAGCCCTGCGGGACGCACTGAAGCTTTCTTT
TRBD2	TRBV30	TRBJ2-1	.	CAWSLAGDHYNEQFF	TGTGCCTGGAGCCTAGCGGGGGACCACTACAATGAGCAGTTCTTC
TRBD1	TRBV5-1	TRBJ2-3	few	CASNAQGTDTQYF	TGCGCCAGCAACGCACAGGGGACAGATACGCAGTATTTT
.	TRBV5-5	TRBJ1-2	.	CASSPFAEHPPRDGYTF	TGTGCCAGCAGCCCTTTTGCGGAACATCCACCTCGGGATGGCTACACCTTC
TRBD1	TRBV9	TRBJ1-2	.	CASTDQDRAGYTF	TGTGCCAGCACCGATCAGGACAGGGCCGGCTACACCTTC
TRBD1	TRBV19	TRBJ1-1	.	CASSIFGQGAEAFF	TGTGCCAGTAGTATTTTTGGACAGGGGGCTGAAGCTTTCTTT
.	TRBV27	TRBJ2-1	once	CASSLPGELNEQFF	TGTGCCAGCAGTTTACCCGGGGAGTTGAATGAGCAGTTCTTC
TRBD1	TRBV30	TRBJ1-1	.	CAWSREGGGYTEAFF	TGTGCCTGGAGCCGAGAAGGGGGCGGGTACACTGAAGCTTTCTTT
.	TRBV7-2	TRBJ1-2	.	CASSLNTEYGYTF	TGTGCCAGCAGCTTAAATACAGAATATGGCTACACCTTC
TRBD1	TRBV5-1	TRBJ1-3	.	CASAGTGSSSGNTIYF	TGCGCCAGCGCCGGGACAGGGTCTAGCTCTGGAAACACCATATATTTT
TRBD2	TRBV13	TRBJ2-4	.	CASRRLAGGPGGNIQYF	TGTGCCAGCCGACGCCTCGCGGGGGGGCCGGGGGGAAACATTCAGTACTTC
TRBD2	TRBV6-5	TRBJ2-2	once	CASNTGGASGELFF	TGTGCCAGCAACACCGGGGGGGCGAGCGGGGAGCTGTTTTTT
.	TRBV7-2	TRBJ2-7	once	CASSLEVLSPYEQYF	TGTGCCAGCAGCTTAGAAGTACTATCTCCCTACGAGCAGTACTTC
TRBD2	TRBV7-9	TRBJ2-1	.	CSSSLASRGGTYNEQFF	TGTTCCAGCAGCTTAGCGTCGCGGGGGGGTACCTACAATGAGCAGTTCTTC
.	TRBV2	TRBJ2-7	once	CATFTDDRDIDPYEQYF	TGTGCCACCTTTACAGACGACCGGGACATCGACCCCTACGAGCAGTACTTC
.	TRBV4-1	TRBJ2-3	.	CASSLFFTDTQYF	TGCGCCAGCAGCCTTTTCTTCACAGATACGCAGTATTTT
TRBD2	TRBV5-5	TRBJ2-1	few	CASSLTSGGYNEQFF	TGTGCCAGCAGCCTTACTAGCGGGGGCTACAATGAGCAGTTCTTC
TRBD1	TRBV18	TRBJ1-1	.	CASWLGQGEWNTEAFF	TGTGCCAGCTGGCTGGGACAGGGGGAATGGAACACTGAAGCTTTCTTT
.	TRBV6-5	TRBJ1-1	.	CASVPPGGAIEAFF	TGTGCCAGCGTTCCCCCGGGAGGAGCAATTGAAGCTTTCTTT
TRBD2	TRBV7-2	TRBJ2-7	.	CASSLTSGESCEQYF	TGTGCCAGCAGCTTAACTAGCGGGGAATCCTGCGAGCAGTACTTC
TRBD1	TRBV5-4	TRBJ1-1	.	CASSWDSNEAFF	TGTGCCAGCAGCTGGGACAGTAATGAAGCTTTCTTT
.	TRBV5-1	TRBJ1-1	.	CASFGPRGSEAFF	TGCGCCAGCTTCGGGCCCCGGGGTAGTGAAGCTTTCTTT
TRBD1	TRBV28	TRBJ2-7	.	CASSFRTGNPEQYF	TGTGCCAGCAGTTTTCGGACAGGGAACCCCGAGCAGTACTTC
TRBD2	TRBV12-5	TRBJ2-2	.	CASGLRVAGGSGELFF	TGTGCTAGTGGTTTGCGAGTAGCGGGGGGAAGCGGGGAGCTGTTTTTT
TRBD2	TRBV4-2	TRBJ2-1	.	CASSQASGALSSYNEQFF	TGTGCCAGCAGCCAAGCTAGCGGGGCCTTAAGCTCCTACAATGAGCAGTTCTTC
.	TRBV19	TRBJ2-4	.	CASSTMGHLAKNIQYF	TGTGCCAGTAGTACAATGGGACACTTAGCCAAAAACATTCAGTACTTC
.	TRBV7-9	TRBJ1-6	.	CASSLTGPASPLHF	TGTGCCAGCAGCTTAACAGGGCCCGCTTCACCCCTCCACTTT
TRBD1	TRBV19	TRBJ1-2	.	CASQGGERGYTF	TGTGCCAGTCAAGGGGGCGAACGTGGCTACACCTTC
TRBD1	TRBV6-1	TRBJ1-2	.	CASRDSGQGLYGYTF	TGTGCCAGCAGGGATTCGGGACAGGGTTTGTATGGCTACACCTTC
.	TRBV6-1	TRBJ2-4	.	CASLRAGSPKNIQYF	TGTGCCAGCTTAAGGGCAGGGTCTCCCAAAAACATTCAGTACTTC
.	TRBV7-2	TRBJ1-2	.	CASSLAGENYGYTF	TGTGCCAGCAGCTTAGCGGGAGAGAACTATGGCTACACCTTC
TRBD2	TRBV15	TRBJ2-5	.	CATSREAGSSLKTQYF	TGTGCCACCAGCAGAGAAGCGGGGTCCTCTCTAAAGACCCAGTACTTC
.	TRBV30	TRBJ1-5	.	CAWSVYSLNQPQHF	TGTGCCTGGAGTGTATACAGTCTGAATCAGCCCCAGCATTTT
TRBD1	TRBV28	TRBJ1-1	.	CASRRTGFNTEAFF	TGTGCCAGCAGAAGGACAGGCTTTAACACTGAAGCTTTCTTT
.	TRBV5-1	TRBJ2-5	.	CASTLESGETQYF	TGCGCCAGCACCCTCGAGAGCGGGGAGACCCAGTACTTC
TRBD2	TRBV30	TRBJ2-1	.	CAWKGLAGGNEQFF	TGTGCCTGGAAAGGACTAGCGGGGGGTAATGAGCAGTTCTTC
.	TRBV30	TRBJ2-5	.	CAWSVGEVTQYF	TGTGCCTGGAGTGTCGGGGAGGTGACCCAGTACTTC
TRBD2	TRBV9	TRBJ2-3	few	CASSQSGGAGDTQYF	TGTGCCAGCAGCCAAAGCGGGGGGGCCGGAGATACGCAGTATTTT
.	TRBV5-6	TRBJ2-2	.	CASSFGNGELFF	TGTGCCAGCAGCTTCGGTAACGGGGAGCTGTTTTTT
TRBD2	TRBV4-1	TRBJ2-1	.	CASSQGGLAGDEQFF	TGCGCCAGCAGCCAAGGGGGACTAGCGGGGGATGAGCAGTTCTTC
TRBD1	TRBV9	TRBJ1-2	.	CASSRQGVYGYTF	TGTGCCAGCAGCAGACAGGGGGTCTATGGCTACACCTTC
.	TRBV6-5	TRBJ2-1	.	CASTYGGRGTEQFF	TGTGCCAGCACCTACGGGGGTAGGGGTACTGAGCAGTTCTTC
TRBD2	TRBV4-3	TRBJ2-7	few	CASSQGLAGETYEQYF	TGCGCCAGCAGCCAGGGACTAGCGGGGGAGACCTACGAGCAGTACTTC
.	TRBV6-5	TRBJ2-7	once	CASNEPLTYEQYF	TGTGCCAGCAATGAGCCACTGACCTACGAGCAGTACTTC
.	TRBV5-6	TRBJ1-4	.	CASSPGMTNEKLFF	TGTGCCAGCAGCCCAGGGATGACTAATGAAAAACTGTTTTTT
TRBD1	TRBV2	TRBJ2-2	.	CASSSQGAAGELFF	TGTGCCAGCAGTAGTCAGGGGGCCGCCGGGGAGCTGTTTTTT
.	TRBV6-1	TRBJ1-2	.	CASIVQRRILYGYTF	TGTGCCAGCATCGTACAGCGGAGAATTCTCTATGGCTACACCTTC
TRBD1	TRBV7-2	TRBJ2-7	.	CASSSPRGRQYF	TGTGCCAGCAGCTCCCCCAGGGGGAGGCAGTACTTC
TRBD1	TRBV5-1	TRBJ1-4	.	CASSPDRGNEKLFF	TGCGCCAGCAGCCCGGACAGGGGGAATGAAAAACTGTTTTTT
.	TRBV10-2	TRBJ1-2	.	CASSDGGGYTF	TGCGCCAGCAGTGATGGGGGGGGCTACACCTTC
.	TRBV11-2	TRBJ2-7	.	CASSPGLAYEQYF	TGTGCCAGCAGCCCAGGACTTGCCTACGAGCAGTACTTC
.	TRBV19	TRBJ1-6	.	CASSLFNGGSPLHF	TGTGCCAGTAGCCTCTTCAACGGAGGTTCACCCCTCCACTTT